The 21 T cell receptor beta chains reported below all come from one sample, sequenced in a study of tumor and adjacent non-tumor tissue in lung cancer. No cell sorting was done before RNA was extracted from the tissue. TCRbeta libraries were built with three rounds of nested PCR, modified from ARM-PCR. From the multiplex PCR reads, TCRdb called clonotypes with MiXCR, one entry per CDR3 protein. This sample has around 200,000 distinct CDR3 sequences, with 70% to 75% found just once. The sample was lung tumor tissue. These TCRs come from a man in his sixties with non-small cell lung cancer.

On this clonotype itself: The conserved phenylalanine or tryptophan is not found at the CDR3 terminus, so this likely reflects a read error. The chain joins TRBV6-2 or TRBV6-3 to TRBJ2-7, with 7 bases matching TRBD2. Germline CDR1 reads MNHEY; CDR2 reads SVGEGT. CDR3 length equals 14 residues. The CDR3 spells CAGSASGVTYEQYL. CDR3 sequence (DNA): TGTGCCGGCAGCGCTAGCGGCGTTACCTACGAGCAGTACTTA.

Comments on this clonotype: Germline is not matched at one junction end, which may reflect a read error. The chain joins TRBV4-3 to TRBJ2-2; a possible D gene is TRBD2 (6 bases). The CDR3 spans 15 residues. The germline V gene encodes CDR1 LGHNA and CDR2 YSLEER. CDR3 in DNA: TGCGCCAGCAGCTCCGGGACTGCGAACACCGGGGAGCTGTCTTTT. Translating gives CASSSGTANTGELSF.

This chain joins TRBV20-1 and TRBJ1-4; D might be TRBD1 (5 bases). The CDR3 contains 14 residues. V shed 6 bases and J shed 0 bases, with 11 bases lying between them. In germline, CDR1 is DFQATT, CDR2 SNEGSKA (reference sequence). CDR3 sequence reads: CSADGGATNEKLFF. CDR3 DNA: TGCAGTGCAGATGGGGGGGCAACTAATGAAAAACTGTTTTTT.

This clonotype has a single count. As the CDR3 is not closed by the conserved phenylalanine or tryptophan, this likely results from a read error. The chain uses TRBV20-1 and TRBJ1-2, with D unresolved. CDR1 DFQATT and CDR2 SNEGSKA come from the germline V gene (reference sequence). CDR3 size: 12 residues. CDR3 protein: CSASRPLYGYTL. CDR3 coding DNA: TGTAGTGCTAGCAGGCCCCTCTATGGCTACACCTTA.

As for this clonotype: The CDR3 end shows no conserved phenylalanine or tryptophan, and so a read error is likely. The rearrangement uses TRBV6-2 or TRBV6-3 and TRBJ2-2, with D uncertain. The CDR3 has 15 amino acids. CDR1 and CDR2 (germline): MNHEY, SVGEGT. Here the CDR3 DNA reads TGTGGCAGCAGTTACTCGGCTAGTTACACCGGGGAGCTGTTTATT. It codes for CGSSYSASYTGELFI.

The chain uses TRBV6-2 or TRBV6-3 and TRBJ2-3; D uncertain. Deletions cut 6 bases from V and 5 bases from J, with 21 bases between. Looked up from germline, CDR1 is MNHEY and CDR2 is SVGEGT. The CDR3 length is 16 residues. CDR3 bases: TGTGCCAGCAGCGAATGGAGACTTCCGCGCAGAGATACGCAGTATTTT. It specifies CASSEWRLPRRDTQYF.

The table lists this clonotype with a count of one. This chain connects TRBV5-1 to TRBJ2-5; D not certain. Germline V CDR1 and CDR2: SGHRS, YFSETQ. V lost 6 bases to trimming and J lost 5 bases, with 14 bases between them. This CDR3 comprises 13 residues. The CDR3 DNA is TGCGCCAGCAACCTAGAGGTACCCGAGACCCAGTACTTC. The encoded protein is CASNLEVPETQYF.

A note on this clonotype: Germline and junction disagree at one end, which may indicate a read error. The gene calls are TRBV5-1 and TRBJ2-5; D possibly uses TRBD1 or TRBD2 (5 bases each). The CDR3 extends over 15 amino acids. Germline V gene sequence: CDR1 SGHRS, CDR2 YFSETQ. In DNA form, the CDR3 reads TGCGCCAACAGCTTGGGGGTAATCGGGAAAGAGACCCAGTACTTC. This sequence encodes CANSLGVIGKETQYF.

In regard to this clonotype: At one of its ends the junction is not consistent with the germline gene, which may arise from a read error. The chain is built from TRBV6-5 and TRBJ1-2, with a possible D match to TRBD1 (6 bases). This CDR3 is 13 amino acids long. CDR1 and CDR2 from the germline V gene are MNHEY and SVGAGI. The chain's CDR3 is CASNYSRGGGYTF. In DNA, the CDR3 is TGTGCCAGCAATTACTCGAGGGGGGGCGGCTACACCTTC.

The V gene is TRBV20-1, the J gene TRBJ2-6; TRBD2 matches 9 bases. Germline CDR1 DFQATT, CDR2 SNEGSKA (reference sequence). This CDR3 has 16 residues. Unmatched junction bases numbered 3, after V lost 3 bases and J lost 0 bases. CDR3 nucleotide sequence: TGCAGTGCTAGTCAGCGGGGGGTCTCTGGGGCCAACGTCCTGACTTTC. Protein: CSASQRGVSGANVLTF.

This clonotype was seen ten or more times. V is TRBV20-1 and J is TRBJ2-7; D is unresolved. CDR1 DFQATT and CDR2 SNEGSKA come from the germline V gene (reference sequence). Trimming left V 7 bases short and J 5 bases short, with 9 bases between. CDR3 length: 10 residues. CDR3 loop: CSVFRDEQYF. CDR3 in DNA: TGCAGTGTATTCCGGGACGAGCAGTACTTC.

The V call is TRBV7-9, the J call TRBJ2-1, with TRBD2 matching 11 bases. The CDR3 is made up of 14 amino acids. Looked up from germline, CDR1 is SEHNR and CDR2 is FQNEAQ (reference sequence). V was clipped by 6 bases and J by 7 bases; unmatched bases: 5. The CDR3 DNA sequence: TGTGCCAGCAGTCGATCTAGCGGGAGGAATGAGCAGTTCTTC. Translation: CASSRSSGRNEQFF.

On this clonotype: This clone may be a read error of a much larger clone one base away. DNA of the CDR3: TGTGCCACCTCATGTGATAACACTGAAGCTTTCTTT. Translated: CATSCDNTEAFF. The rearrangement joins TRBV7-9 to TRBJ1-1, with unresolved D. Trimming removed 10 bases from V and 2 bases from J, with 11 bases in between. CDR1 and CDR2 (germline): SEHNR, FQNEAQ (reference sequence). This CDR3 comprises 12 residues. Together with reference TRBV7-9 and TRBJ1-1, the CDR3 gives the full variable domain: DTGVSQNPRHKITKRGQNVTFRCDPISEHNRLYWYRQTLGQGPEFLTYFQNEAQLEKSRLLSDRFSAERPKGSFSTLEIQRTEQGDSAMYLCATSCDNTEAFFGQGTRLTVV.

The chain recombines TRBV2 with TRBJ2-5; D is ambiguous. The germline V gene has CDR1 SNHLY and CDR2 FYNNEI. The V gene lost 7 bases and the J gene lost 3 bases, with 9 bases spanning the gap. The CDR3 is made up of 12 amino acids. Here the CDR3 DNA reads TGTGCCAGCATGTCTGTAAAAGAGACCCAGTACTTC. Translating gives CASMSVKETQYF. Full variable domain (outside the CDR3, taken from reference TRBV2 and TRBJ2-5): EPEVTQTPSHQVTQMGQEVILRCVPISNHLYFYWYRQILGQKVEFLVSFYNNEISEKSEIFDDQFSVERPDGSNFTLKIRSTKLEDSAMYFCASMSVKETQYFGPGTRLLVL.

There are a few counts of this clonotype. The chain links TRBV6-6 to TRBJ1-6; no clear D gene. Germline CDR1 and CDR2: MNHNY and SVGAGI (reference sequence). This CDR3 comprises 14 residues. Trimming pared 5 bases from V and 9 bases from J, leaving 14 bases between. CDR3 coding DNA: TGTGCCAGCAGTCCGAAGGGAGAAAGTTCACCCCTCCACTTT. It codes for CASSPKGESSPLHF.

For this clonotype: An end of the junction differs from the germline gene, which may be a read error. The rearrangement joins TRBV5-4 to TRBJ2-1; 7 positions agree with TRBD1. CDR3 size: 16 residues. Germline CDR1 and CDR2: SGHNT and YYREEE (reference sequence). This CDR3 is CVSSSSKSTGDPEQFF. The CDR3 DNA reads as TGTGTCAGCAGCTCGTCAAAGAGCACAGGGGATCCTGAGCAGTTCTTC.

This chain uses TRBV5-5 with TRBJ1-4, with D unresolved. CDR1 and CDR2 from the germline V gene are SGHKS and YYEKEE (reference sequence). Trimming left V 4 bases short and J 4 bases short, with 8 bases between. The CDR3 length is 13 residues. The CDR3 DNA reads TGTGCCAGCAGCCCGAGGGTTAATGAAAAACTGTTTTTT. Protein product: CASSPRVNEKLFF. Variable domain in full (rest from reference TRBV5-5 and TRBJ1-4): DAGVTQSPTHLIKTRGQQVTLRCSPISGHKSVSWYQQVLGQGPQFIFQYYEKEERGRGNFPDRFSARQFPNYSSELNVNALLLGDSALYLCASSPRVNEKLFFGSGTQLSVL.

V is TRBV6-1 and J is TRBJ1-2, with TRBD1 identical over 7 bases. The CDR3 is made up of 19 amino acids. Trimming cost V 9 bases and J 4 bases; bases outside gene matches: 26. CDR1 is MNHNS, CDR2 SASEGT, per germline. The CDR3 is CARSYSYHSPGQSPYGYTF. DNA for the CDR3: TGTGCCAGGAGTTACTCGTACCACTCTCCGGGACAGAGTCCCTATGGCTACACCTTC.

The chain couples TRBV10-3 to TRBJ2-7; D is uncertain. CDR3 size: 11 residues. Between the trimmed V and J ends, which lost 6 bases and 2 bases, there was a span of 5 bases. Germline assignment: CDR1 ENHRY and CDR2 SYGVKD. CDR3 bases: TGTGCCATCAGGGACCCCTACGAGCAGTACTTC. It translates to CAIRDPYEQYF.

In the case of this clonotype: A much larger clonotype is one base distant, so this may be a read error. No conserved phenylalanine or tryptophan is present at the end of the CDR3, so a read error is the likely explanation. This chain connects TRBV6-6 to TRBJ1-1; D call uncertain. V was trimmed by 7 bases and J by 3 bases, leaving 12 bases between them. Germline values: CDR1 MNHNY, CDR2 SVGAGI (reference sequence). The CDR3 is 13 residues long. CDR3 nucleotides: TGTGCCAGCAATGTAAGGAGGGACACTGAAGCTTTCTCT. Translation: CASNVRRDTEAFS.

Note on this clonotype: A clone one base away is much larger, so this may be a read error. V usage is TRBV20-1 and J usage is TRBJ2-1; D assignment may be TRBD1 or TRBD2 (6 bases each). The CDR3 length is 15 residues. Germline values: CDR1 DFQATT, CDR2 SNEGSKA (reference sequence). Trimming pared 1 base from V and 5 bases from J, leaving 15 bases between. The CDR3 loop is CSARGGRDRHNEQFF. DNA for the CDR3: TGCAGTGCTAGAGGGGGGCGGGATCGGCACAATGAGCAGTTCTTC.